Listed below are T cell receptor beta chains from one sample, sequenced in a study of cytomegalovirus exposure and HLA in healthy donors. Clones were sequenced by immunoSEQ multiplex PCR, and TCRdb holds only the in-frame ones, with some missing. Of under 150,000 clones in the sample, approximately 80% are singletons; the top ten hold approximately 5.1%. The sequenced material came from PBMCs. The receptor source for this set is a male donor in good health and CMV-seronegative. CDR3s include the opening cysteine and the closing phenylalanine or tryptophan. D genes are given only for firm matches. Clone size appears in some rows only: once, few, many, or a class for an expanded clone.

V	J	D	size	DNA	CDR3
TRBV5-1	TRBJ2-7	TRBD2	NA	TGCGCCAGCAGCTCATACGGGACTAGCGGGGGGGCTAACGAGCAGTACTTC	CASSSYGTSGGANEQYF
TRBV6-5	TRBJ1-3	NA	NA	TGTGCCAGCAGTCCCACGGGGGGATTAAACACCATATATTTT	CASSPTGGLNTIYF
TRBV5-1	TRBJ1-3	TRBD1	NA	TGCGCCAGCGCGCGGGACAGCTCTGGAAACACCATATATTTT	CASARDSSGNTIYF
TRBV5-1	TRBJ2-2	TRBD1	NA	TGCGCCAGCAGCTTAACGGACAGGCCCGGGGAGCTGTTTTTT	CASSLTDRPGELFF
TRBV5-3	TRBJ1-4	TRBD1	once	TGTGCCAGAAGGGTTAGGGACAGGTTTTTT	CARRVRDRFF
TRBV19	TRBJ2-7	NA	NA	TGTGCCAGTAGTATTGAGGCCCGTAGCTCCTACGAGCAGTACTTC	CASSIEARSSYEQYF
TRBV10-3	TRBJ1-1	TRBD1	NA	TGTGCCATCAGTGACGGACAGGGAGGGGTGGGAACTGAAGCTTTCTTT	CAISDGQGGVGTEAFF
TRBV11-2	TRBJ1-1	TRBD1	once	TGTGCCAGCAGCTTAGTGGGACAGGGTGGCACTGAAGCTTTCTTT	CASSLVGQGGTEAFF
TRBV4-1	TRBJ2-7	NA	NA	TGCGCCAGCAGCCAAGCAGTTTTTACATCCTACGAGCAGTACTTC	CASSQAVFTSYEQYF
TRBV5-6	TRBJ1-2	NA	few	TGTGCCAGCAGCTTGGACGTTCCTTCCGGCTATGGCTACACCTTC	CASSLDVPSGYGYTF
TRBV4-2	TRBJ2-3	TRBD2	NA	TGTGCAGCGGGGGGGCGAGGAGATACGCAGTATTTT	CAAGGRGDTQYF
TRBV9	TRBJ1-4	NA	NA	TGTGCCAGCAGCGTAGCCGCAGGGTCTAATGAAAAACTGTTTTTT	CASSVAAGSNEKLFF
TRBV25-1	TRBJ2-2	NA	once	TGTGCCAGCAGTGAACACACTACCTTAACGAACACCGGGGAGCTGTTTTTT	CASSEHTTLTNTGELFF
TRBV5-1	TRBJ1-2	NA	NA	TGCGCCAGCAGCTTGAGGGCAGGGGAGTTTAATAACTATGGCTACACCTTC	CASSLRAGEFNNYGYTF
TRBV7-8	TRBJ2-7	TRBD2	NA	TGTGCCAGCAGCTTATGGGGGACTAGCGGGGGTAACTACGAGCAGTACTTC	CASSLWGTSGGNYEQYF
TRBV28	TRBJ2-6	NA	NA	TGTGCCAGCAGTAATTTGAGACAAAACTCTGGGGCCAACGTCCTGACTTTC	CASSNLRQNSGANVLTF
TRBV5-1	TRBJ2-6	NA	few	TGCGCCAGCAGCTTAGGAACAGGGCTCTCTGGGGCCAACGTCCTGACTTTC	CASSLGTGLSGANVLTF
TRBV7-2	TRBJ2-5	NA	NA	TGTGCCAGCAGCACATTTCAAGAGACCCAGTACTTC	CASSTFQETQYF
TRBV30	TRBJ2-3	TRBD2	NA	TGTGCCTGGAGTAGGTCTAGCGGGGGCCCTACGCAGTATTTT	CAWSRSSGGPTQYF
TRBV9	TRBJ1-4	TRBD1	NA	TGTGCCAGCAGTGCCTCTCGGGGACAGCAGAATGAAAAACTGTTTTTT	CASSASRGQQNEKLFF
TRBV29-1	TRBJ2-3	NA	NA	TGCAGCGTTGAGGTGGGGCAGGATACGCAGTATTTT	CSVEVGQDTQYF
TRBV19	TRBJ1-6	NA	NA	TGTGCCAGTAGTATATCTGTTCCGCCGGGGGATTCACCCCTCCACTTT	CASSISVPPGDSPLHF
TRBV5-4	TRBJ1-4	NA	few	TGTGCCAGCAGCTTTCAGGGGCAAAAACTGTTTTTT	CASSFQGQKLFF
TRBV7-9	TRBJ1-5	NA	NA	TGTGCCAGCAGCTTAAAGGGGCCAAATCAGCCCCAGCATTTT	CASSLKGPNQPQHF
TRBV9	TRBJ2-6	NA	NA	TGTGCCAGCAGCGTCGGGTGGGCCAACGTCCTGACTTTC	CASSVGWANVLTF
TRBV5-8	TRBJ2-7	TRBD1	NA	TGTGCCAGCAGCTTGTGGACAGGGGTTTCCTACGAGCAGTACTTC	CASSLWTGVSYEQYF
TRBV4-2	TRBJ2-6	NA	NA	TGTGCCAGCAGCTCCACCACTAGGGGGGGGGCCAACGTCCTGACTTTC	CASSSTTRGGANVLTF
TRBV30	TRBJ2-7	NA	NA	TGTGCCTGGAGTCCTCGGTCCGGGTATAGCTACGAGCAGTACTTC	CAWSPRSGYSYEQYF
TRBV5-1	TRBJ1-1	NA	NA	TGCGCCAGCAGCTTGGAGGGTCGGGGGTCGGCCACTGAAGCTTTCTTT	CASSLEGRGSATEAFF
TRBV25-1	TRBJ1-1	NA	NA	TGTGCCAGCAGTGAAGGGAGGAGCACTGAAGCTTTCTTT	CASSEGRSTEAFF
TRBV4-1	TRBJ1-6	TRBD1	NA	TGCGCCAGCAGCCTACAGGGGGATAATTCACCCCTCCACTTT	CASSLQGDNSPLHF
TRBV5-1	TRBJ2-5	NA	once	TGCGCCAGCAGCTCCGGGACAAGAGAGACCCAGTACTTC	CASSSGTRETQYF
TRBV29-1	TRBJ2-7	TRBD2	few	TGCAGCGTCGTAATCCCCAGGACTAGCGGCTACGAGCAGTACTTC	CSVVIPRTSGYEQYF
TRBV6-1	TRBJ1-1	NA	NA	TGTGCCAGCAGTGAGGGAGAGACTCTGAACACTGAAGCTTTCTTT	CASSEGETLNTEAFF
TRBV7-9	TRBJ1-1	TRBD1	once	TGTGCCAGCAGTCTCACAGGGGACAATCCTGAAGCTTTCTTT	CASSLTGDNPEAFF
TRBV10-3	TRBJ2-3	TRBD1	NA	TGTGCCATCAGTAATCCGCGGACAGGGACGTATTTT	CAISNPRTGTYF